Below are 15 T cell receptor beta chains sequenced from a single sample in a study of blood T cell repertoires in COVID-19. The table came from immunoSEQ multiplex PCR; TCRdb's copy has only in-frame clones and leaves some out. Here the sample spans approximately 150,000 clones, 80% being singletons. The sample consisted of PBMCs or T cells enriched from blood (not recorded which). These receptors came from a man between 35 and 55 years old who had recovered from COVID-19.

The chain joins TRBV7-8 to TRBJ1-2; TRBD1 agrees at 10 bases. In germline, CDR1 is SGHVS, CDR2 FQNEAQ. The CDR3 spans 16 residues. Trimming removed 5 bases from V and 3 bases from J; junction bases left unmatched: 9. CDR3 DNA: TGTGCCAGCAGCGTATCGCCGGGACAGGGGTACTATGGCTACACCTTC. It is translated as CASSVSPGQGYYGYTF.

This clone was seen once. The chain combines TRBV5-4 with TRBJ2-1; TRBD2 aligns across 7 bases. CDR1 and CDR2 from the germline V gene are SGHNT and YYREEE (reference sequence). The CDR3 spans 17 residues. J was trimmed by 4 bases and V by 0 bases; bases with no gene match: 10. The CDR3 here is CASSLAGGRSGYNEQFF. CDR3 sequence (DNA): TGTGCCAGCAGCTTGGCGGGGGGAAGAAGCGGTTACAATGAGCAGTTCTTC.

The chain couples TRBV5-1 to TRBJ2-3, with 12 bases identical to TRBD2. Losses at the gene ends were 7 bases for V and 7 bases for J; bases not matched to a gene: 7. The germline CDR1 and CDR2 sequences are SGHRS and YFSETQ. This CDR3 spans 14 amino acids. This chain's CDR3 is CASSASGGAYTQYF. In DNA, the CDR3 is TGCGCCAGCTCGGCTAGCGGGGGGGCGTATACGCAGTATTTT.

The chain uses TRBV6-5 and TRBJ2-7; D might be TRBD1 (6 bases). Trimming cost V 5 bases and J 3 bases, with 11 bases left between them. The CDR3 extends over 13 amino acids. Germline V gene lookup returns CDR1 MNHEY and CDR2 SVGAGI. The CDR3 region is CASSPGTHYEQYV. The DNA for the CDR3 is TGTGCCAGCAGTCCCGGGACACACTACGAGCAGTACGTC.

The chain uses TRBV7-9 and TRBJ2-3; tentative D call: TRBD1 (6 bases). The germline V and J ends were trimmed by 5 bases and 2 bases, with 14 bases remaining between them. Germline values: CDR1 SEHNR, CDR2 FQNEAQ (reference sequence). The CDR3 consists of 15 residues. The CDR3 is CASSPGTSHTDTQYF. The CDR3 nucleotides are TGTGCCAGCAGCCCAGGGACATCACACACAGATACGCAGTATTTT. Filled out from reference TRBV7-9 and TRBJ2-3, the complete variable domain reads DTGVSQNPRHKITKRGQNVTFRCDPISEHNRLYWYRQTLGQGPEFLTYFQNEAQLEKSRLLSDRFSAERPKGSFSTLEIQRTEQGDSAMYLCASSPGTSHTDTQYFGPGTRLTVL.

The chain combines TRBV19 with TRBJ1-5; possibly TRBD1 for D (6 bases). Looked up from germline, CDR1 is LNHDA and CDR2 is SQIVND (reference sequence). The length of the CDR3 is 15 residues. The ends were cut back, 5 bases at V and 7 bases at J, with 18 bases in the middle. The CDR3 is CASSLLQGMNQPQHF. DNA of the CDR3: TGTGCCAGTAGTTTACTCCAGGGGATGAACCAGCCCCAGCATTTT.

The chain uses TRBV12-5 and TRBJ2-5; maybe TRBD2 (6 bases). The CDR3 extends over 14 amino acids. The germline CDR1 and CDR2 sequences are LGHNT and FRNRAP. V dropped 4 bases and J dropped 4 bases, with 13 bases sitting between them. CDR3 in amino acids: CASGSQGLRETQYF. The CDR3 DNA reads TGTGCTAGTGGTTCGCAGGGACTTCGAGAGACCCAGTACTTC.

This clone occurred a few times. The gene calls are TRBV29-1 and TRBJ2-3; 12 nucleotides match TRBD2. V lost 3 bases, J lost 3 bases, and 10 bases stayed unmatched. The CDR3 sequence is 17 residues long. Germline CDR1 reads SQVTM; CDR2 reads ANQGSEA. Here the CDR3 reads CSVEPFASGGATDTQYF. Here the CDR3 DNA reads TGCAGCGTTGAGCCCTTTGCTAGCGGGGGGGCTACAGATACGCAGTATTTT.

CDR3 sequence: CASGTGTGEKLFF. CDR3 in DNA: TGTGCCAGCGGGACCGGGACAGGGGAAAAACTGTTTTTT. The chain links TRBV12-3 or TRBV12-4 to TRBJ1-4; 9 bases match TRBD1. J was trimmed by 8 bases and V by 8 bases; bases with no gene match: 6. The CDR3 loop spans 13 amino acids.

This chain joins TRBV27 and TRBJ1-1; 8 positions match TRBD1. The junction had 9 bases not matched to a gene; V was cut back by 8 bases and J by 1 base. Per the germline V gene, CDR1 is MNHEY and CDR2 is SMNVEV (reference sequence). This CDR3 is built from 15 residues. The CDR3, as DNA: TGTGCCAGCCGAAACCTTGGACAGGGGAACACTGAAGCTTTCTTT. Its translation is CASRNLGQGNTEAFF.

The DNA for the CDR3 is TGCGCCAGCTTGAGGACTAGCGGGGGGGCCATTGAGACCCAGTACTTC. Its translation: CASLRTSGGAIETQYF. The V call is TRBV5-1, the J call TRBJ2-5; 15 nucleotides agree with TRBD2. Germline V gene lookup returns CDR1 SGHRS and CDR2 YFSETQ. The CDR3 length is 16 residues. The J segment lost 5 bases and the V segment lost 7 bases, leaving 9 bases of the junction unmatched.

The chain combines TRBV5-1 with TRBJ1-6; 8 nucleotides align to TRBD1. In germline, CDR1 is SGHRS, CDR2 YFSETQ. The CDR3 sequence is 15 residues long. J lost 7 bases, V lost 4 bases, and 7 bases had no gene match. Written as DNA, the CDR3 is TGCGCCAGCAGCGACGGACAGGGAAACAATTCACCCCTCCACTTT. Translated: CASSDGQGNNSPLHF.

This sequence joins TRBV29-1 and TRBJ1-2; D is perhaps TRBD1 (6 bases). V lost 3 bases and J lost 4, with 15 bases in between. CDR1 and CDR2 (germline): SQVTM, ANQGSEA. This CDR3 spans 14 amino acids. The CDR3 protein is CSVDPEGTSYGYTF. In DNA, the CDR3 is TGCAGCGTTGACCCAGAGGGGACAAGCTATGGCTACACCTTC.

The V call is TRBV6-1, the J call TRBJ1-1, with 8 bases identical to TRBD1. From germline, CDR1 is MNHNS and CDR2 SASEGT. The CDR3 is 15 residues long. The V gene end was trimmed by 3 bases and the J gene end by 7 bases; junction bases not matched to a gene: 10. The CDR3 DNA follows: TGTGCCAGCAGTGACGACGGACAGGGAGCCATTGAAGCTTTCTTT. Encoded protein: CASSDDGQGAIEAFF.

The V gene is TRBV21-1, the J gene TRBJ1-1. TRBV21-1 has pseudogene status. This CDR3 region has 13 residues. In nucleotides, the CDR3 is TGTGCCAGCAGCGGGACCCGGGGGACTGAAGCTTTCTTT. This codes for CASSGTRGTEAFF.